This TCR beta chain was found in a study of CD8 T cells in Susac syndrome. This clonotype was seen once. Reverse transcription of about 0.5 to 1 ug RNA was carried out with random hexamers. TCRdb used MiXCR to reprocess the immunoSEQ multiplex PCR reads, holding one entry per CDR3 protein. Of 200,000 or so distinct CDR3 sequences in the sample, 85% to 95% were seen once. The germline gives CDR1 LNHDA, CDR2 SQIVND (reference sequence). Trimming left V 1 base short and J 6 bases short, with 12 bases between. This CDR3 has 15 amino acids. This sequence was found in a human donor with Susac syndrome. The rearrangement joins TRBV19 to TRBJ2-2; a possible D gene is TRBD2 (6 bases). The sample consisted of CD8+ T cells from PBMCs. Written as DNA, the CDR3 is TGTGCCAGTAGTATAGTAAGGGAGGAACCCGGGGAGCTGTTTTTT. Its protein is CASSIVREEPGELFF.